This T cell receptor (beta chain) was profiled in a study of lymphopenia after photon versus proton radiotherapy. The study's findings and limits: Only patients who died were analyzed for survival; proton advantage is unproven. Under photons, naive T cells and diversity fell while effector/memory populations rose.

Libraries were prepared by immunoSEQ multiplex PCR; TCRdb keeps only in-frame clonotypes and omits some of them. The repertoire holds tens of thousands of clones, 80% to 90% seen once, with approximately 31% in the top ten. This clone was seen just once. What it recognizes is unknown. The CDR3 is 14 residues long. Trimming shortened V by 6 bases and J by 6 bases, and 17 bases separated the two germline ends. The germline CDR1 and CDR2 sequences are SEHNR and FQNEAQ (reference sequence). Sequences were derived from peripheral blood, sampled from a patient treated with photon-based radiotherapy. The TCR originated in a man in his forties or fifties with gastric cancer. This chain joins TRBV7-9 and TRBJ1-2; D not certain. The CDR3 nucleotides are TGTGCCAGCAGTTCTCGTAGGGAGAGCGATGGCTACACCTTC. This sequence encodes CASSSRRESDGYTF.